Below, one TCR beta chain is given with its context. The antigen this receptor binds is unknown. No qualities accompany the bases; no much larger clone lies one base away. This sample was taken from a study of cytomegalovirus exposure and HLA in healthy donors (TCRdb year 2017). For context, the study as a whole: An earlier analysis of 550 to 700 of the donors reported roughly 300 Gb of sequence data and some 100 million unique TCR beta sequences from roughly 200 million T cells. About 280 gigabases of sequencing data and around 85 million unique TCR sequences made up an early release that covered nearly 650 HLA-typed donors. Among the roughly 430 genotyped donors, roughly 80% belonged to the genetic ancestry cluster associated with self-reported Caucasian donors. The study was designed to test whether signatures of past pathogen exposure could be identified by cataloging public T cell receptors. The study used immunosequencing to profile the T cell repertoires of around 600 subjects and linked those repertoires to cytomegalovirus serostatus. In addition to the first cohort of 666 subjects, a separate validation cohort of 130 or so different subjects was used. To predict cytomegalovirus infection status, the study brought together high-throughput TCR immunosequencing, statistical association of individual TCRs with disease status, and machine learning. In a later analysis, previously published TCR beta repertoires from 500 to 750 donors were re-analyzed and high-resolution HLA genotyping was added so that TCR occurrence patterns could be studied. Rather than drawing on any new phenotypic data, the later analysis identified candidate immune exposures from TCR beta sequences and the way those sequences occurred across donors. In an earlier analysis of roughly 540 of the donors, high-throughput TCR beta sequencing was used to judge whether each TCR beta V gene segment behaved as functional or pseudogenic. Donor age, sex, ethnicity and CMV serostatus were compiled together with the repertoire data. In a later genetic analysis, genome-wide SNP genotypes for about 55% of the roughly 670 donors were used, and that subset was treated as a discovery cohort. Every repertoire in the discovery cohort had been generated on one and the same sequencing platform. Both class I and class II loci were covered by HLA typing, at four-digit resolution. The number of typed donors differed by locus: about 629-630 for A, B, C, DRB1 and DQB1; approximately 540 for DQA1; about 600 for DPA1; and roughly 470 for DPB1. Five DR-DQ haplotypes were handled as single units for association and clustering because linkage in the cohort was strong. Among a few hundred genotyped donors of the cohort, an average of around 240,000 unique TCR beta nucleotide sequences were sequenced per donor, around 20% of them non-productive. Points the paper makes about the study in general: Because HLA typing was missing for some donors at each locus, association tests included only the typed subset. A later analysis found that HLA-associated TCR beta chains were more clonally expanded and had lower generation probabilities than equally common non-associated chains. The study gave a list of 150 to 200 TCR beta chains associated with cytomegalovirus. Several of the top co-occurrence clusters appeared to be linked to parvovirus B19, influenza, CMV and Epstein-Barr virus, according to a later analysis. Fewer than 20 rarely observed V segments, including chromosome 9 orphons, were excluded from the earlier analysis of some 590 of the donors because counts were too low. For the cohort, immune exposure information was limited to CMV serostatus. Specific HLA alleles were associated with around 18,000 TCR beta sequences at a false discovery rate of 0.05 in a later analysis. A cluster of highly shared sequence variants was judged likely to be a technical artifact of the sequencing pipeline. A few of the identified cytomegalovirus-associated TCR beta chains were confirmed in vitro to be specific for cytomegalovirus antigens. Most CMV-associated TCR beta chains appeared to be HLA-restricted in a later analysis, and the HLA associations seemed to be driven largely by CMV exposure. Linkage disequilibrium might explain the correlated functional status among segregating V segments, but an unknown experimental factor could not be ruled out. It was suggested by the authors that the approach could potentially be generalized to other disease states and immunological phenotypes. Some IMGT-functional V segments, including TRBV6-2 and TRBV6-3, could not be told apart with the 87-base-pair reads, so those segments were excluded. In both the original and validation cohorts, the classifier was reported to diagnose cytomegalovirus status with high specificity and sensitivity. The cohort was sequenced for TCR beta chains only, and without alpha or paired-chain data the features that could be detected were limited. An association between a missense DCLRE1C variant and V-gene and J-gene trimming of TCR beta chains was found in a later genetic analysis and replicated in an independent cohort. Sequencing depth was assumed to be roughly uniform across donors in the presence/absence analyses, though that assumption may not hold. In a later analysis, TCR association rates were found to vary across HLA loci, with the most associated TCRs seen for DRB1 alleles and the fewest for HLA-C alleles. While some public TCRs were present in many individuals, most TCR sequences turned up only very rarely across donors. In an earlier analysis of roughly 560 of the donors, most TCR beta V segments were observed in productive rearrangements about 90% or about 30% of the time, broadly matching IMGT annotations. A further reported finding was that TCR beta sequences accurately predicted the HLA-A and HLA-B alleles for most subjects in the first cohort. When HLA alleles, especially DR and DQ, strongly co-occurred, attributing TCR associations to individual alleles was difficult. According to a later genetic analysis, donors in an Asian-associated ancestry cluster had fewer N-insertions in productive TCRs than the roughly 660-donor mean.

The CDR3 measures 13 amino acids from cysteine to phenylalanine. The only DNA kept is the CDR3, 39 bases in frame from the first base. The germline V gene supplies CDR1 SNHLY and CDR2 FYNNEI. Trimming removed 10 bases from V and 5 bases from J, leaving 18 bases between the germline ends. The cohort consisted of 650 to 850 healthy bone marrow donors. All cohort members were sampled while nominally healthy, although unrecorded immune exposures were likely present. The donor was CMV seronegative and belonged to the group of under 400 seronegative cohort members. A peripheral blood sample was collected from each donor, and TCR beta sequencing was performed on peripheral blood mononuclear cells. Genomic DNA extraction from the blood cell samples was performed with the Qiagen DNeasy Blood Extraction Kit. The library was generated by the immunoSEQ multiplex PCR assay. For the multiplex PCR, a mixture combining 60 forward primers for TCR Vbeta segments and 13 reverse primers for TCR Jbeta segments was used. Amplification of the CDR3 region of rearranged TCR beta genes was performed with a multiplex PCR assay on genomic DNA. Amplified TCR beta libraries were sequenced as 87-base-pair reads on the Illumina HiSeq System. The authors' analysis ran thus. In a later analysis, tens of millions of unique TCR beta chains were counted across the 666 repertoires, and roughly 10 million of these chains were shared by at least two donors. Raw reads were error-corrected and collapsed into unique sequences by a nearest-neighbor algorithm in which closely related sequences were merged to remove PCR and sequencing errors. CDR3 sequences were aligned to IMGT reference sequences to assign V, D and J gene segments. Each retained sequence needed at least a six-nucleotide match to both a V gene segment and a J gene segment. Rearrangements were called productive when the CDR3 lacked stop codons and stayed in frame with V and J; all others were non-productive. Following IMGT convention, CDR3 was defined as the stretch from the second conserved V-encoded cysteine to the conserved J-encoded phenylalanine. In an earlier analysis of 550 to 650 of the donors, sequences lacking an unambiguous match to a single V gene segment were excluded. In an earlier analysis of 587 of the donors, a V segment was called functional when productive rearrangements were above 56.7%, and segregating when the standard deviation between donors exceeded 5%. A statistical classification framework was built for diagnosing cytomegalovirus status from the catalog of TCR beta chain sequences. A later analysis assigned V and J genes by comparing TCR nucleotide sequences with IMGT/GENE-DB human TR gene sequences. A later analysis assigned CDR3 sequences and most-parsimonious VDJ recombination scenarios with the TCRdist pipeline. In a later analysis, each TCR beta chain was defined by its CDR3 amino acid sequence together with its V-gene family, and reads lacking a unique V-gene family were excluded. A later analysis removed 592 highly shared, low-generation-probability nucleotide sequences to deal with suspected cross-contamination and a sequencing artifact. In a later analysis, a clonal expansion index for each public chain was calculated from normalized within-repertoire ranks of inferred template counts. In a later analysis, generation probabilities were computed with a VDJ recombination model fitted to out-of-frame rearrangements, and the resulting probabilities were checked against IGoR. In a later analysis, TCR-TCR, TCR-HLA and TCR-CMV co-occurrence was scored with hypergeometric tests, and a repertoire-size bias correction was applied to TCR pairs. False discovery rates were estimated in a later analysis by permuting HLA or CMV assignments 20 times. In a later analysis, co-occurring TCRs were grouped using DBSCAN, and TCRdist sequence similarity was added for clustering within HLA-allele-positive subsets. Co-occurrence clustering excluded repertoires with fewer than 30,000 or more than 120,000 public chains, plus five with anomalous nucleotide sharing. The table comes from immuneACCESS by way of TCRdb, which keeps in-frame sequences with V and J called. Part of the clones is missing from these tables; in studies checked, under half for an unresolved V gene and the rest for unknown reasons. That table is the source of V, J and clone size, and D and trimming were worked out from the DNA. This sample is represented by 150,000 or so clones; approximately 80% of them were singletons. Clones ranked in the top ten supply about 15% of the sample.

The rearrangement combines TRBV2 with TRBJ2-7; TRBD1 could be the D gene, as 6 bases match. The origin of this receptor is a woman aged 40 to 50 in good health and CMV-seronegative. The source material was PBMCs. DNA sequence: TGTGCCACCGCGGTCCAGGGGATCAACGAGCAGTACTTC. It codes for CATAVQGINEQYF. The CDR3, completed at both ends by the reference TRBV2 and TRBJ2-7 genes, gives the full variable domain EPEVTQTPSHQVTQMGQEVILRCVPISNHLYFYWYRQILGQKVEFLVSFYNNEISEKSEIFDDQFSVERPDGSNFTLKIRSTKLEDSAMYFCATAVQGINEQYFGPGTRLTVT.